The 17 T cell receptor beta chains presented below share a single source sample, sequenced in a study of blood T cell repertoires in COVID-19. Assay used: immunoSEQ multiplex PCR; TCRdb lists only in-frame clones, some missing. The sample has 150,000 to 200,000 clones, approximately 80% seen once; the top ten hold about 8.3%. Sequencing was performed on peripheral blood. These receptors were obtained from a man aged 55 to 70 with acute or convalescent COVID-19.

CDR3 amino acids: CASSFSGGPGDTQYF. DNA for the CDR3: TGTGCCAGCAGCTTCTCGGGGGGCCCAGGAGATACGCAGTATTTT. This rearrangement joins TRBV13 to TRBJ2-3, with D maybe TRBD2 (7 bases). The germline V gene has CDR1 PRHDT and CDR2 FYEKMQ (reference sequence). The V and J ends lost 3 bases and 5 bases respectively, with 15 bases between them. CDR3 length equals 15 residues.

V gene TRBV12-3 or TRBV12-4 combines with J gene TRBJ2-7; TRBD2 aligns across 8 bases. This CDR3 comprises 11 residues. J was trimmed by 11 bases and V by 4 bases; bases with no gene match: 4. The CDR3 protein is CASSYGGVEYF. For the CDR3, the DNA is TGTGCCAGCAGTTACGGGGGGGTTGAGTACTTC.

This chain connects TRBV12-5 to TRBJ1-4; 7 bases map to TRBD1. CDR3 length: 15 residues. Trimming cost V 5 bases and J 2 bases; bases outside gene matches: 5. CDR1 and CDR2 (germline): LGHNT, FRNRAP. In DNA form, the CDR3 reads TGTGCTAGTGGTCCAGGGACAGTTACTAATGAAAAACTGTTTTTT. It yields the protein CASGPGTVTNEKLFF.

V gene TRBV20-1 combines with J gene TRBJ2-3, with D tentatively TRBD1 or TRBD2 (6 bases each). Trimming left V 3 bases short and J 2 bases short, with 12 bases between. Germline V gene sequence: CDR1 DFQATT, CDR2 SNEGSKA (reference sequence). The CDR3 runs to 14 residues. The CDR3 loop is CSASGGDNTDTQYF. In DNA form, the CDR3 reads TGCAGTGCTAGTGGAGGGGACAACACAGATACGCAGTATTTT.

This clone was recorded a few times. As DNA, the CDR3 is TGTGCCAGCAGTGAAGCCTTGGACACCAAAAACATTCAGTACTTC. Residues: CASSEALDTKNIQYF. The J gene is TRBJ2-4, the V gene TRBV6-1; perhaps TRBD1 as D (5 bases). Germline V lookup: CDR1 MNHNS, CDR2 SASEGT. Trimming pared 0 bases from V and 2 bases from J, leaving 8 bases between. The CDR3 extends over 15 amino acids.

The rearrangement uses TRBV4-1 and TRBJ1-3; D is unresolved. V dropped 3 bases and J dropped 8 bases, with 14 bases sitting between them. The germline gives CDR1 MGHRA, CDR2 YSYEKL. The CDR3 covers 14 residues. The CDR3 reads CASSHPDRRDTIYF. In DNA form, the CDR3 reads TGCGCCAGCAGCCATCCCGACCGCCGGGACACCATATATTTT.

The chain is built from TRBV2 and TRBJ1-4; TRBD1 might be the D (6 bases). Trimming pared 5 bases from V and 0 bases from J, leaving 13 bases between. Germline CDR1 and CDR2: SNHLY and FYNNEI. This CDR3 comprises 16 residues. CDR3 nucleotide sequence: TGTGCCAGCAGTACTAACAGGGTCTCAACTAATGAAAAACTGTTTTTT. Its protein product is CASSTNRVSTNEKLFF.

The chain links TRBV5-6 to TRBJ1-4, with TRBD1 matching 8 bases. V was clipped by 1 base and J by 5 bases; unmatched bases: 10. Germline lookup yields CDR1 SGHDT and CDR2 YYEEEE. The CDR3 sequence is 17 residues long. CDR3 residues: CASSLNVADRENEKLFF. The CDR3 DNA sequence: TGTGCCAGCAGCTTGAATGTTGCGGACAGGGAGAATGAAAAACTGTTTTTT.

This clone was recorded only once. The V call is TRBV9, the J call TRBJ2-5; 7 positions agree with TRBD1. CDR3 length: 17 amino acids. V was clipped by 0 bases and J by 2 bases; unmatched bases: 10. Per germline, CDR1 SGDLS and CDR2 YYNGEE. The CDR3 loop is CASSVGVFGRGQETQYF. CDR3 in DNA: TGTGCCAGCAGCGTAGGTGTGTTCGGCAGGGGGCAAGAGACCCAGTACTTC.

The J gene is TRBJ2-3, the V gene TRBV10-1, with 7 bases identical to TRBD1. Unmatched junction bases numbered 8, after V lost 0 bases and J lost 2 bases. This CDR3 region has 17 residues. Germline lookup yields CDR1 WNHNN and CDR2 SYGVQD (reference sequence). The CDR3: CASSESLGDSYTDTQYF. CDR3 nucleotide sequence: TGCGCCAGCAGTGAGTCGTTGGGGGACAGTTACACAGATACGCAGTATTTT.

The chain carries TRBV5-1 and TRBJ2-7, with D maybe TRBD1 (6 bases). The length of the CDR3 is 15 residues. Germline V lookup: CDR1 SGHRS, CDR2 YFSETQ. With 0 bases removed from V and 2 bases from J, the gap between germline ends came to 12 bases. CDR3 sequence reads: CASSLAGQKPYEQYF. In DNA form, the CDR3 reads TGCGCCAGCAGCTTGGCCGGACAGAAGCCCTACGAGCAGTACTTC.

V gene TRBV2 combines with J gene TRBJ2-3, with 9 bases aligning to TRBD1. Germline V CDR1 and CDR2: SNHLY, FYNNEI. The CDR3 loop spans 17 amino acids. J gave up 6 bases and V 8 bases, and 18 bases lay outside the gene matches. CDR3 nucleotides: TGTGCCAGCGGTGCTGGGACAGGGAAGGTGTGGGGGGATACGCAGTATTTT. It translates to CASGAGTGKVWGDTQYF.

The chain has TRBV11-3 and TRBJ2-1, with 7 bases aligning to TRBD2. Germline V gene data show CDR1 as SGHNT and CDR2 as YENEEA. V was pared by 3 bases and J by 9 bases, with 5 bases of the junction left unmatched. This CDR3 comprises 13 residues. The CDR3 sequence: CASSFSSGGEQFF. The CDR3 DNA follows: TGTGCCAGCAGCTTTTCTAGCGGAGGTGAGCAGTTCTTC. The whole variable domain, filled in from reference TRBV11-3 and TRBJ2-1, reads EAGVVQSPRYKIIEKKQPVAFWCNPISGHNTLYWYLQNLGQGPELLIRYENEEAVDDSQLPKDRFSAERLKGVDSTLKIQPAELGDSAVYLCASSFSSGGEQFFGPGTRLTVL.

V gene TRBV7-3 combines with J gene TRBJ1-1; 7 positions match TRBD1. V dropped 1 base and J dropped 4; count of bases not matched to a gene: 3. Germline V gene lookup returns CDR1 SGHTA and CDR2 FQGTGA. The CDR3 is made up of 14 amino acids. CDR3 sequence: CASSLRAGGTEAFF. The CDR3 DNA follows: TGTGCCAGCAGCTTAAGGGCAGGGGGCACTGAAGCTTTCTTT.

This clone was picked up one time. V usage is TRBV12-5 and J usage is TRBJ2-7; 9 nucleotides align to TRBD1. The germline V gene has CDR1 LGHNT and CDR2 FRNRAP. The J segment lost 2 bases and the V segment lost 2 bases, leaving 10 bases of the junction unmatched. CDR3 length equals 17 residues. In nucleotides, the CDR3 is TGTGCTAGTGGTTTGATAATCCGGGACAGGGACACCTACGAGCAGTACTTC. It yields the protein CASGLIIRDRDTYEQYF. The full variable domain, completed using reference TRBV12-5 and TRBJ2-7, is DARVTQTPRHKVTEMGQEVTMRCQPILGHNTVFWYRQTMMQGLELLAYFRNRAPLDDSGMPKDRFSAEMPDATLATLKIQPSEPRDSAVYFCASGLIIRDRDTYEQYFGPGTRLTVT.

The gene calls are TRBV25-1 and TRBJ1-1; D gene unclear. The ends were cut back, 11 bases at V and 5 bases at J, with 18 bases in the middle. The CDR3 has 13 residues. Germline V gene data show CDR1 as MGHDK and CDR2 as SYGVNS. In DNA form, the CDR3 reads TGTGCCCTTACGCGAGGGAAAAAGACTGAAGCTTTCTTT. Its protein is CALTRGKKTEAFF.

This clone was recorded once. The rearrangement joins TRBV9 to TRBJ1-2; 8 bases line up with TRBD1. CDR1 SGDLS and CDR2 YYNGEE come from the germline V gene. The CDR3 extends over 14 amino acids. V gave up 3 bases and J gave up 4 bases; unmatched junction bases: 5. The CDR3: CASSDGQGVYGYTF. The DNA for the CDR3 is TGTGCCAGCAGCGACGGACAGGGCGTCTATGGCTACACCTTC.